What follows describes a single TCR beta chain. Its antigen is undetermined. V was trimmed by 3 bases and J by 7 bases, leaving 19 bases between them. The V gene's germline CDR1 is KGHSH and CDR2 LQKENI. The CDR3 loop spans 16 amino acids. TCRdb used MiXCR to reprocess the RT-PCR reads, holding one entry per CDR3 protein. This sample has under 200,000 distinct CDR3 sequences, with about 11% found just once. The data originate from a study of response to subunit inactivated influenza vaccine. Study findings and constraints: The authors proposed limited new T cell recruitment per seasonal influenza vaccination.

The receptor was derived from a man aged 45-69 years who received an inactivated influenza vaccine. The sample consisted of CD8+ T cells sorted from PBMCs, taken approximately 25 months after vaccination. The chain recombines TRBV18 with TRBJ2-4; the D gene could be TRBD1 or TRBD2 (6 bases each). The chain's CDR3 is CASSPDGGPEKNIQYF. The CDR3 DNA sequence: TGTGCCAGCTCACCCGATGGGGGGCCCGAGAAGAACATTCAGTACTTC.